This T cell receptor beta chain was identified in a study of patients and donors after allogeneic stem cell transplantation. A single record per CDR3 protein comes from TCRdb applying MiXCR to the RT-PCR reads. The sample shows roughly 9,900 distinct CDR3 sequences, approximately 6.3% of them seen only once. By sample share, this clonotype is medium-sized. Germline assignment: CDR1 SGHTA and CDR2 FQGNSA. The V and J ends lost 4 bases and 5 bases, in that order; junction bases with no gene match: 6. The CDR3 sequence is 14 residues long. The sample comprised blood, either unsorted or a sorted T cell fraction (not recorded which). The J gene is TRBJ1-1, the V gene TRBV7-2; 8 bases fit TRBD1. This TCR was sampled from a human donor who was either an allogeneic HSCT recipient or a stem cell or donor lymphocyte infusion donor (not recorded which). It is not recorded whose cells these are; they may come from a transplant donor. CDR3 nucleotide sequence: TGTGCCAGCAGCTCAACAGGGGGGAGGACTGAAGCTTTCTTT. It translates to CASSSTGGRTEAFF.